This T cell receptor beta chain stems from a study of cytomegalovirus exposure and HLA in healthy donors (dated by TCRdb to about 2017). Looking at the study overall: According to an earlier analysis of 450 to 650 of the donors, about 179 million T cells yielded 95 million to 140 million unique TCR beta sequences and less than 300 Gb of sequence data. Roughly 310 gigabases of sequencing data and 70 million to 85 million unique TCR sequences were included in an early release covering around 600 HLA-typed donors. Of the roughly 390 genotyped donors, less than 85% were placed in the genetic ancestry cluster associated with self-reported Caucasian donors. The aim of the study was to test whether cataloging public T cell receptors could identify signatures of past pathogen exposure. The study profiled the T cell repertoires of under 850 subjects by immunosequencing and related them to cytomegalovirus serostatus. Besides the first cohort of around 700 subjects, a separate validation cohort made up of roughly 120 different subjects was used. The study combined high-throughput TCR immunosequencing, statistical association of individual TCRs with disease status, and machine learning to predict cytomegalovirus infection status. A later analysis re-analyzed previously published TCR beta repertoires from several hundred donors and added high-resolution HLA genotyping to study TCR occurrence patterns. Rather than drawing on any new phenotypic data, the later analysis identified candidate immune exposures from TCR beta sequences and the way those sequences occurred across donors. In an earlier analysis of more than 550 of the donors, high-throughput TCR beta sequencing was used to judge whether each TCR beta V gene segment behaved as functional or pseudogenic. Alongside the repertoire data, information on donor age, sex, ethnicity and CMV serostatus was compiled. In a later genetic analysis, genome-wide SNP genotypes for about 65% of the roughly 700 donors were used, and that subset was treated as a discovery cohort. Every discovery cohort repertoire had been produced on one sequencing platform. HLA typing covered class I and class II loci at four-digit resolution. The number of typed donors differed by locus: about 629-630 for A, B, C, DRB1 and DQB1; 522 for DQA1; over 600 for DPA1; and 450 to 480 for DPB1. A few DR-DQ haplotypes were handled as single units for association and clustering because linkage in the cohort was strong. Among around 400 genotyped donors of the cohort, an average of approximately 240,000 unique TCR beta nucleotide sequences was sequenced per donor, of which about 18% were non-productive. What the authors observed across the whole study: In the study, some 160 TCR beta chains were listed as associated with cytomegalovirus. Specific HLA alleles were associated with 15,000 to 20,000 TCR beta sequences at a false discovery rate of 0.05 in a later analysis. A later genetic analysis reported fewer N-insertions in productive TCRs among donors in an Asian-associated ancestry cluster than the roughly 700-donor mean. Immune exposure information for the cohort was limited to CMV serostatus. Strong co-occurrence of HLA alleles, especially DR and DQ, made assigning TCR associations to individual alleles difficult. The sequencing pipeline was judged likely to have produced a cluster of highly shared sequence variants as a technical artifact. While some public TCRs were present in many individuals, most TCR sequences turned up only very rarely across donors. According to the authors, the approach could potentially be generalized to other disease states and immunological phenotypes. A later analysis found that HLA-associated TCR beta chains were more clonally expanded and had lower generation probabilities than equally common non-associated chains. The presence/absence analyses assumed that sequencing depth was roughly uniform across donors, and that assumption may not be true. Correlated functional status among segregating V segments might reflect linkage disequilibrium, but an unknown experimental factor could not be ruled out. Because some donors lacked HLA typing at each locus, the association tests relied only on the typed subset. Broadly in line with IMGT annotations, most TCR beta V segments showed up in productive rearrangements about 87% or about 30% of the time in an earlier analysis of some 590 of the donors. A later genetic analysis associated a missense DCLRE1C variant with V-gene and J-gene trimming of TCR beta chains, and an independent cohort replicated the association. In this cohort, only TCR beta chains were sequenced, and detectable features were limited by the absence of alpha or paired-chain data. A further reported finding was that TCR beta sequences accurately predicted the HLA-A and HLA-B alleles for most subjects in the first cohort. In vitro tests confirmed that a few of the cytomegalovirus-associated TCR beta chains recognize cytomegalovirus antigens. A later analysis found that most CMV-associated TCR beta chains appeared HLA-restricted, with HLA associations seemingly driven largely by CMV exposure. Because counts were too low, around 17 rarely observed V segments, including chromosome 9 orphons, were left out of the earlier analysis of approximately 500 of the donors. The 87-base-pair reads could not distinguish some IMGT-functional V segments, including TRBV6-2 and TRBV6-3, so those segments were excluded. According to a later analysis, parvovirus B19, influenza, CMV and Epstein-Barr virus appeared linked to several top co-occurrence clusters. According to a later analysis, TCR association rates differed among HLA loci, with DRB1 alleles showing the most associated TCRs and HLA-C alleles showing the fewest. Cytomegalovirus status was reported to be diagnosed by the classifier with high specificity and sensitivity in both the original and validation cohorts.

The protocol used for the library was the immunoSEQ multiplex PCR assay. For the multiplex PCR, a mixture combining 60 forward primers for TCR Vbeta segments and 13 reverse primers for TCR Jbeta segments was used. Amplification of the CDR3 region of rearranged TCR beta genes was performed with a multiplex PCR assay on genomic DNA. The Illumina HiSeq System was used to sequence the amplified TCR beta libraries as 87-base-pair reads. The original pipeline was this. Across the 670 or so repertoires, a later analysis counted about 81 million unique TCR beta chains, roughly 11 million of which were shared by at least two donors. A nearest-neighbor algorithm error-corrected the raw reads and collapsed the reads into unique sequences, merging closely related sequences to remove PCR and sequencing errors. To assign V, D and J gene segments, CDR3 sequences were aligned to IMGT reference sequences. For a sequence to be retained, a match of at least six nucleotides to both a V gene segment and a J gene segment was required. Rearrangements were called productive when the CDR3 lacked stop codons and stayed in frame with V and J; all others were non-productive. CDR3 was defined according to IMGT convention as the region running from the second conserved V-encoded cysteine to the conserved J-encoded phenylalanine. The earlier analysis of approximately 500 of the donors excluded sequences that lacked an unambiguous match to a single V gene segment. An earlier analysis of fewer than 750 of the donors called V segments functional above 56.7% productive rearrangements and segregating when the between-donor standard deviation exceeded 5%. A statistical classification framework was built to diagnose cytomegalovirus status from the catalog of TCR beta chain sequences. V and J gene assignment, in a later analysis, came from comparing TCR nucleotide sequences with IMGT/GENE-DB human TR gene sequences. A later analysis assigned CDR3 sequences and most-parsimonious VDJ recombination scenarios with the TCRdist pipeline. In a later analysis, each TCR beta chain was defined by its CDR3 amino acid sequence together with its V-gene family, and reads lacking a unique V-gene family were excluded. To address suspected cross-contamination and a sequencing artifact, a later analysis removed under 600 highly shared, low-generation-probability nucleotide sequences. In a later analysis, a clonal expansion index was calculated for each public chain from normalized within-repertoire ranks of inferred template counts. In a later analysis, generation probabilities were computed with a VDJ recombination model fitted to out-of-frame rearrangements, and the resulting probabilities were checked against IGoR. In a later analysis, hypergeometric tests were used to score TCR-TCR, TCR-HLA and TCR-CMV co-occurrence, with a repertoire-size bias correction applied to TCR pairs. To estimate false discovery rates, a later analysis permuted the HLA or CMV assignments 20 times. A later analysis grouped co-occurring TCRs with DBSCAN, adding TCRdist sequence similarity when clustering within HLA-allele-positive subsets. Co-occurrence clustering excluded repertoires with fewer than 30,000 or more than 120,000 public chains, plus five with anomalous nucleotide sharing. The table was pulled from immuneACCESS by TCRdb, which kept in-frame rearrangements only. Such tables lose some clones; where checked, under half of the loss comes from unresolved V genes, and the rest has no known cause. V, J and clone size were drawn from that table, and D and trimming were deduced from the DNA. Recorded for this sample are 150,000 to 200,000 clones; 80% to 85% of them occurred a single time. Of the sample, 8.5% is held by the ten largest clones.

A remark on this clone: There is no known antigen for this receptor. No base qualities exist here, and no much larger clone lies one base off it.

The cohort comprised fewer than 750 healthy bone marrow donors. All cohort members were sampled while nominally healthy, although unrecorded immune exposures were likely present. The donor tested CMV seropositive, placing the donor among the 290 or so seropositive members of the cohort. Each donor provided a peripheral blood sample, and peripheral blood mononuclear cells were used for TCR beta sequencing. The Qiagen DNeasy Blood Extraction Kit was used to extract genomic DNA from the blood cell samples. The CDR3 measures 14 amino acids from cysteine to phenylalanine. The retained sequence is limited to the CDR3, 42 bases, with the frame set at the first base. Per the germline V gene, SGHTA is the CDR1 and FQGNSA is the CDR2. The germline V and J ends show losses of 5 bases and 6 bases respectively, and no gene match explains 4 bases of the junction.

The sequencing input was PBMCs. In this chain, TRBV7-2 is recombined with TRBJ1-5, and 10 bases in between align with TRBD1. This receptor was identified in a male donor in good health and CMV-seropositive. The bases are TGTGCCAGCAGCCTGGGGGACAGGGGTCAGCCCCAGCATTTT. Translated, this gives CASSLGDRGQPQHF.